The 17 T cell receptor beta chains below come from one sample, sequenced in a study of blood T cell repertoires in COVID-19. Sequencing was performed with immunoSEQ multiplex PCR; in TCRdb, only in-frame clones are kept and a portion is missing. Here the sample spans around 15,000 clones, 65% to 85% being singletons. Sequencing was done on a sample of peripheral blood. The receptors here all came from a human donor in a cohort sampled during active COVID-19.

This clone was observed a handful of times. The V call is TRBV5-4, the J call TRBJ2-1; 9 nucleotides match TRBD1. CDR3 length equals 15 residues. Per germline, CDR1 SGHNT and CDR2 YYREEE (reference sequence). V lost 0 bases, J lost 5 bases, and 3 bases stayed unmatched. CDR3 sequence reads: CASSLAGTGNNEQFF. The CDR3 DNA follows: TGTGCCAGCAGCTTGGCCGGGACAGGGAACAATGAGCAGTTCTTC.

The CDR3 DNA is TGTGCCAGCAGCCGTTACGACAGGGGGCTTGACTATGGCTACACCTTC. Protein product: CASSRYDRGLDYGYTF. The genes are TRBV5-6 and TRBJ1-2; 10 nucleotides agree with TRBD1. This CDR3 spans 16 amino acids. Germline V CDR1 and CDR2: SGHDT, YYEEEE. V was clipped by 4 bases and J by 3 bases; unmatched bases: 9.

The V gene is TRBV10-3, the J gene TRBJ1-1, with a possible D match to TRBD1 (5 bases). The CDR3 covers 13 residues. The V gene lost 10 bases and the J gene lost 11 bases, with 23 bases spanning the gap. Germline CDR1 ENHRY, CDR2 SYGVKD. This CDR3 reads CATLPDPSEGAFF. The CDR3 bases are TGTGCCACCCTCCCGGACCCCTCGGAGGGGGCTTTCTTT.

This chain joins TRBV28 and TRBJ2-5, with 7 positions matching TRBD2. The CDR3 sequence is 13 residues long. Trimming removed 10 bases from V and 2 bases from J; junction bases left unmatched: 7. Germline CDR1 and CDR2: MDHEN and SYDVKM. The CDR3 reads CAITTGLQETQYF. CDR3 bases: TGTGCCATTACTACGGGACTACAAGAGACCCAGTACTTC.

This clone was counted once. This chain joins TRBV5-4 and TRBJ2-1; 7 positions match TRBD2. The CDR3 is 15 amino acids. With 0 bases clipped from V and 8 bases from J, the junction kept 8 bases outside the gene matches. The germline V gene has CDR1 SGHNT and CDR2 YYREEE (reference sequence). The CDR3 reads CASSLEGGRGYEQFF. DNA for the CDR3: TGTGCCAGCAGCTTGGAGGGCGGGAGAGGCTATGAGCAGTTCTTC.

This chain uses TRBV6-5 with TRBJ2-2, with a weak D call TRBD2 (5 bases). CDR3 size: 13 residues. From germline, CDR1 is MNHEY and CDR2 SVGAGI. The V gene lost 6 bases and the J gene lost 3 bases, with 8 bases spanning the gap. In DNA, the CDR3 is TGTGCCAGCAGACCCGGGGACACCGGGGAGCTGTTTTTT. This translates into CASRPGDTGELFF.

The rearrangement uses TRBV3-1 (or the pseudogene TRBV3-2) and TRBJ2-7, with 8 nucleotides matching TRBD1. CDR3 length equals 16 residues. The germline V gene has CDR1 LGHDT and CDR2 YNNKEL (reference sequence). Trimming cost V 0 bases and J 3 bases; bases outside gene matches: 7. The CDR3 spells CASSQEIARGRYEQYF. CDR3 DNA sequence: TGTGCCAGCAGCCAAGAGATCGCCAGGGGGCGCTACGAGCAGTACTTC.

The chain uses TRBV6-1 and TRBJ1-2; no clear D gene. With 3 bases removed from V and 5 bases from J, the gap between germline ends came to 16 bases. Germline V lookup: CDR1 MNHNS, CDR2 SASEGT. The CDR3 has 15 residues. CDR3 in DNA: TGTGCCAGCAGTGAGCATCAGAATGGAGCATATGGCTACACCTTC. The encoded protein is CASSEHQNGAYGYTF.

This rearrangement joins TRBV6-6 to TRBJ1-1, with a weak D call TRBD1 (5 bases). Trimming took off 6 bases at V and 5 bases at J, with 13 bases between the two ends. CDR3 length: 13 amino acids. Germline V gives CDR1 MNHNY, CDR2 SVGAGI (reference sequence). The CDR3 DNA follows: TGTGCCAGCAGCCCCGCCAGGGAAACTGAAGCTTTCTTT. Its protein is CASSPARETEAFF.

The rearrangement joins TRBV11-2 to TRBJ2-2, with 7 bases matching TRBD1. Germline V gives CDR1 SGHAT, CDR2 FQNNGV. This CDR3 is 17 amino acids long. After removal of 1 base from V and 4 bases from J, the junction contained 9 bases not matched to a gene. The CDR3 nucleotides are TGTGCCAGCAGCTTAGCGGCTCGGACAGGATTCACCGGGGAGCTGTTTTTT. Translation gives CASSLAARTGFTGELFF.

The CDR3 nucleotides are TGTGCCAGCAAGAAACTTAGCGGGGTACAAGATACGCAGTATTTT. Encoded protein: CASKKLSGVQDTQYF. The chain has TRBV2 and TRBJ2-3, with 8 bases matching TRBD2. Trimming removed 7 bases from V and 5 bases from J; junction bases left unmatched: 11. The CDR3 spans 15 residues. Germline-derived CDR1 and CDR2 are SNHLY and FYNNEI.

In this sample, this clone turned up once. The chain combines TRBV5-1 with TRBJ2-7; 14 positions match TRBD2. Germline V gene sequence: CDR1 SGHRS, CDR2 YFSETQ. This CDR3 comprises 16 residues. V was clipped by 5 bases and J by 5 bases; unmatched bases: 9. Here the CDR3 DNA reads TGCGCCAGCAGAGGGACTAGCGGGAGTTTTCGGCACGAGCAGTACTTC. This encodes CASRGTSGSFRHEQYF.

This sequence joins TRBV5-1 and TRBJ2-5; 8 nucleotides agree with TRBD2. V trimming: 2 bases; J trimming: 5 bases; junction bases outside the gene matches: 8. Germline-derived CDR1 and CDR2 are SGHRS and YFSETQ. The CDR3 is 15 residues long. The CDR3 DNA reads TGCGCCAGCAGCTTCGGTAGCGGGGTTCGGGAGACCCAGTACTTC. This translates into CASSFGSGVRETQYF.

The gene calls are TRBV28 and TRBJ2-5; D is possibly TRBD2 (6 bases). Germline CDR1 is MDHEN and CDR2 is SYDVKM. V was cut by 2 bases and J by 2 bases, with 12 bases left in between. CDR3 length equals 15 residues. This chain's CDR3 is CASSLAGKGQETQYF. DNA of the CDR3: TGTGCCAGCAGTTTAGCGGGGAAGGGGCAAGAGACCCAGTACTTC.

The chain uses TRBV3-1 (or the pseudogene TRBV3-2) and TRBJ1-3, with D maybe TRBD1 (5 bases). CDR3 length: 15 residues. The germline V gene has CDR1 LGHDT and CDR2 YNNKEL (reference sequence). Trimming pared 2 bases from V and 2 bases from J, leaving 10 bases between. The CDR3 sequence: CASSQSGVAGNTIYF. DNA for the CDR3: TGTGCCAGCAGCCAATCGGGGGTGGCTGGAAACACCATATATTTT.

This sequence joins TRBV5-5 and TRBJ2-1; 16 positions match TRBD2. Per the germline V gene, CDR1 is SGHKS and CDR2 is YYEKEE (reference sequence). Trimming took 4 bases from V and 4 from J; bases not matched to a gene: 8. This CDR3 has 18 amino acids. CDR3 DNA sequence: TGTGCCAGCAGCGGGACTAGCGGGAGGGCCCAGAAATACAATGAGCAGTTCTTC. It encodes CASSGTSGRAQKYNEQFF.

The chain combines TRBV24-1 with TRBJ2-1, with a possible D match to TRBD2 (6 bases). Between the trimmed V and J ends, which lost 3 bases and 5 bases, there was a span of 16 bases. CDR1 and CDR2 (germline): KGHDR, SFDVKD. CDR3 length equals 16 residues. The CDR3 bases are TGTGCCACCAGTGATCCCACCGGGGGTATCAACAATGAGCAGTTCTTC. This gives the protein CATSDPTGGINNEQFF.